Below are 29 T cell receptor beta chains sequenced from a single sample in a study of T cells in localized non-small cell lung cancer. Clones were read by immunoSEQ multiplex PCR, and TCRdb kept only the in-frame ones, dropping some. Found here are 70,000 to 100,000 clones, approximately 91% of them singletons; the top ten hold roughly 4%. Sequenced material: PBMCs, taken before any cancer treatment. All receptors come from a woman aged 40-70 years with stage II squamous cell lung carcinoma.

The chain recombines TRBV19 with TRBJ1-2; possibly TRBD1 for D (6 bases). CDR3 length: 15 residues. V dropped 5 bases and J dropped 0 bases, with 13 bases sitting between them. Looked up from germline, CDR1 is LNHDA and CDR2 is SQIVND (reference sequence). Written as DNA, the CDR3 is TGTGCCAGTAGTGTCACAGGGACGACTAACTATGGCTACACCTTC. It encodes CASSVTGTTNYGYTF.

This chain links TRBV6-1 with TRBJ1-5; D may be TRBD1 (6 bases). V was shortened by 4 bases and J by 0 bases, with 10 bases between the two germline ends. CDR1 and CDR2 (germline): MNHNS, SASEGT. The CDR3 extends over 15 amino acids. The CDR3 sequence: CASSGRTDSNQPQHF. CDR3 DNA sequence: TGTGCCAGCAGTGGACGGACAGATAGCAATCAGCCCCAGCATTTT.

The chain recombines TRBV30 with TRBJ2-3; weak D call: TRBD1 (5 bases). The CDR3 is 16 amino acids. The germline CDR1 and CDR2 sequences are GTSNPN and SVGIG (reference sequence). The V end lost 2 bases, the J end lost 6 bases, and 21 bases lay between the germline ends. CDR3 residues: CAWSTPGGAKGDTQYF. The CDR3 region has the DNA TGTGCCTGGAGTACCCCGGGTGGTGCCAAGGGGGATACGCAGTATTTT. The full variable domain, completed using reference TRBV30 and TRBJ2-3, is SQTIHQWPATLVQPVGSPLSLECTVEGTSNPNLYWYRQAAGRGLQLLFYSVGIGQISSEVPQNLSASRPQDRQFILSSKKLLLSDSGFYLCAWSTPGGAKGDTQYFGPGTRLTVL.

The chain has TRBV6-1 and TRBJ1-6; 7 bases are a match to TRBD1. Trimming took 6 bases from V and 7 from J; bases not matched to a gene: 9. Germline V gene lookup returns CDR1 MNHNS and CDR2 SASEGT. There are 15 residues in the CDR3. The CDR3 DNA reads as TGTGCCAGCAGCTATCCGGGACAGCAAAATTCACCCCTCCACTTT. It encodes CASSYPGQQNSPLHF.

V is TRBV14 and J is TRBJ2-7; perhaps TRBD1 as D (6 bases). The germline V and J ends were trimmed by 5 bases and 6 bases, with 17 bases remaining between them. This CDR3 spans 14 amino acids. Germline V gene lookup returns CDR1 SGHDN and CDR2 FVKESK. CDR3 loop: CASSTNREGREQYF. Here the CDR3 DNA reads TGTGCCAGCAGCACTAACAGGGAAGGTCGCGAGCAGTACTTC. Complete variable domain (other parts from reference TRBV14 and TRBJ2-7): EAGVTQFPSHSVIEKGQTVTLRCDPISGHDNLYWYRRVMGKEIKFLLHFVKESKQDESGMPNNRFLAERTGGTYSTLKVQPAELEDSGVYFCASSTNREGREQYFGPGTRLTVT.

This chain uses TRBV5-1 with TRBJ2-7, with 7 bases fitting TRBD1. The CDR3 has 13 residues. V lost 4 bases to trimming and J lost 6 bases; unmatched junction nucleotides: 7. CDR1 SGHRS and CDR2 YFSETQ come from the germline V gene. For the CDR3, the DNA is TGCGCCAGCAGCCATGACAGGGCTGGCGAGCAGTACTTC. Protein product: CASSHDRAGEQYF.

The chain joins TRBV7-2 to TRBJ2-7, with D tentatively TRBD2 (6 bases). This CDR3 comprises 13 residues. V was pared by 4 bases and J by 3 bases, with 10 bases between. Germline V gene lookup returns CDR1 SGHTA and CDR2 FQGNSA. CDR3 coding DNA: TGTGCCAGCAGCTCGGGACTGGGCTACGAGCAGTACTTC. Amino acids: CASSSGLGYEQYF.

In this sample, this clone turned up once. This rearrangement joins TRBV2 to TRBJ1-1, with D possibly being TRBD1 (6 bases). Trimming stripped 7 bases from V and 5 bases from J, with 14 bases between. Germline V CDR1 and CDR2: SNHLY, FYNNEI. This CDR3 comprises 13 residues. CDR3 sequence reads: CASIRGGGTEAFF. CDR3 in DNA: TGTGCCAGCATTCGGGGGGGCGGTACTGAAGCTTTCTTT.

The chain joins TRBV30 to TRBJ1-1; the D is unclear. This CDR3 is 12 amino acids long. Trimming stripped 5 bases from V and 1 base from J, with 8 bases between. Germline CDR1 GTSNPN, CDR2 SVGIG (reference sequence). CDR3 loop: CAWGYTNTEAFF. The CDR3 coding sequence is TGTGCCTGGGGGTACACGAACACTGAAGCTTTCTTT.

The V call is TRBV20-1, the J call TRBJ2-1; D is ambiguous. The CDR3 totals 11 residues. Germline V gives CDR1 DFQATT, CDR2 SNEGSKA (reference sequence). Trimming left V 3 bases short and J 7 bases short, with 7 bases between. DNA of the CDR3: TGCAGTGCTAGCCGGCCGAATGAGCAGTTCTTC. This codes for CSASRPNEQFF.

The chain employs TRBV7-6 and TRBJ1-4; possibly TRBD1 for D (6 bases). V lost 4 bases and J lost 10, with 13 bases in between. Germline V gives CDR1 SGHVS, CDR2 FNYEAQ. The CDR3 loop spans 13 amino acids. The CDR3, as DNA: TGTGCCAGCAGCTCGAACAGGGCCGGAAAACTGTTTTTT. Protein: CASSSNRAGKLFF.

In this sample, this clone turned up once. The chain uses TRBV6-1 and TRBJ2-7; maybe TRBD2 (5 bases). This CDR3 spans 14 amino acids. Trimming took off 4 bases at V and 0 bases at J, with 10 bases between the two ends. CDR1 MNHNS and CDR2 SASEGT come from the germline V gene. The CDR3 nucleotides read TGTGCCAGCAGTGTCAACGGGGTCTCCTACGAGCAGTACTTC. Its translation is CASSVNGVSYEQYF.

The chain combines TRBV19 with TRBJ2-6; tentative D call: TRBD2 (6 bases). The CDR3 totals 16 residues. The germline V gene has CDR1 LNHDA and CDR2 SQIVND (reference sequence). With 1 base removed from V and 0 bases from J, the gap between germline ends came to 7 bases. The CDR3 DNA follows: TGTGCCAGTAGTATAGTGACTAGCTCTGGGGCCAACGTCCTGACTTTC. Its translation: CASSIVTSSGANVLTF.

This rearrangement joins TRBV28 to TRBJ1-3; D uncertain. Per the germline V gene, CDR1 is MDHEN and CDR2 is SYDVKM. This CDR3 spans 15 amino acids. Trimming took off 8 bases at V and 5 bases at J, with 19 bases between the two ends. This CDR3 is CASGGGSPLRNTIYF. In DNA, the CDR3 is TGTGCCAGCGGCGGAGGGAGCCCCCTTAGAAACACCATATATTTT.

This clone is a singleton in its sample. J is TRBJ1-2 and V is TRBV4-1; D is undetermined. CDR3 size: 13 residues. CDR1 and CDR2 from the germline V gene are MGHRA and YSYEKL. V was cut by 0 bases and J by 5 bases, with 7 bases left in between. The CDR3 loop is CASSQEGGYGYTF. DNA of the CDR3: TGCGCCAGCAGCCAAGAAGGAGGATATGGCTACACCTTC.

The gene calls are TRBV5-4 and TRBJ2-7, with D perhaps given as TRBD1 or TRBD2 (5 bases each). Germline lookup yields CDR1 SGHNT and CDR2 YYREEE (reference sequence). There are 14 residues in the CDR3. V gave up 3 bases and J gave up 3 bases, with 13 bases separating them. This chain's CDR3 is CASSSPGRSYEQYF. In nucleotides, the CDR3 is TGTGCCAGCAGCTCGCCGGGACGCAGCTACGAGCAGTACTTC.

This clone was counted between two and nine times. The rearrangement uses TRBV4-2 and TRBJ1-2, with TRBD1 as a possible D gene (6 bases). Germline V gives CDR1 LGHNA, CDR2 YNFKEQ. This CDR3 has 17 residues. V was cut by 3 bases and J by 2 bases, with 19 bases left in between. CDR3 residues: CASSQGVTGTRNYGYTF. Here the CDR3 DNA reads TGTGCCAGCAGCCAGGGAGTTACAGGGACTCGAAACTATGGCTACACCTTC.

DNA of the CDR3: TGCGCCAGCAGCTTAGTAGCGGGAGGGACAACCCATTCCGAGCAGTTCTTC. It translates to CASSLVAGGTTHSEQFF. This chain uses TRBV5-1 with TRBJ2-1; TRBD2 matches 11 bases. Losses at the gene ends were 2 bases for V and 10 bases for J; bases not matched to a gene: 14. The germline V gene has CDR1 SGHRS and CDR2 YFSETQ. This CDR3 is 17 amino acids long.

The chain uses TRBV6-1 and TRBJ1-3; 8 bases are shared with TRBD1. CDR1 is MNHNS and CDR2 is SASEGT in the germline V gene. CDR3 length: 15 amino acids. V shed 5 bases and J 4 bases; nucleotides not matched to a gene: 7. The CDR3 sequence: CASSPDRVGGNTIYF. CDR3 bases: TGTGCCAGCAGTCCGGACAGGGTGGGGGGAAACACCATATATTTT.

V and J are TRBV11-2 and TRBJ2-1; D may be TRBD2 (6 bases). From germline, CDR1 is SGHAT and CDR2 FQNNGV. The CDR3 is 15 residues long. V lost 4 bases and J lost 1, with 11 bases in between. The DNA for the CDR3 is TGTGCCAGCAGCTCCCTTAGCGGATCCTACAATGAGCAGTTCTTC. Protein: CASSSLSGSYNEQFF.

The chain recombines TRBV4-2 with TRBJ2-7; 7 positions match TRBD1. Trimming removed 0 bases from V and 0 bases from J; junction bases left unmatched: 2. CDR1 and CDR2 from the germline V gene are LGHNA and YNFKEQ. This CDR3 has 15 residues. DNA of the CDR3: TGTGCCAGCAGCCAAGAGAGGGACAGCTCCTACGAGCAGTACTTC. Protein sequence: CASSQERDSSYEQYF.

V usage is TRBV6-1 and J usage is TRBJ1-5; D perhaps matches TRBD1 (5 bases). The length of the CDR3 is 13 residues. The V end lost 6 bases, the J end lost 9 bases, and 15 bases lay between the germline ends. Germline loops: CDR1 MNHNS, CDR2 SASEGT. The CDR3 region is CASSSPRDGPQHF. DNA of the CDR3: TGTGCCAGCAGCTCCCCTAGGGACGGGCCCCAGCATTTT.

The CDR3 coding sequence is TGTGCCAGCAGTTTCGCCTTACCCTACAATGAGCAGTTCTTC. Amino acid sequence: CASSFALPYNEQFF. The chain is built from TRBV28 and TRBJ2-1, with D unclear. From germline, CDR1 is MDHEN and CDR2 SYDVKM. V was shortened by 3 bases and J by 2 bases, with 8 bases between the two germline ends. CDR3 length: 14 amino acids.

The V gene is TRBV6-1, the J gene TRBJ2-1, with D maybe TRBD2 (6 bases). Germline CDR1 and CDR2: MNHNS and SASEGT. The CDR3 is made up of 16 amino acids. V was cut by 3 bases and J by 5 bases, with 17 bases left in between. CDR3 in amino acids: CASSEGGLARHNEQFF. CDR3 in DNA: TGTGCCAGCAGTGAGGGTGGGCTAGCGAGGCACAATGAGCAGTTCTTC.

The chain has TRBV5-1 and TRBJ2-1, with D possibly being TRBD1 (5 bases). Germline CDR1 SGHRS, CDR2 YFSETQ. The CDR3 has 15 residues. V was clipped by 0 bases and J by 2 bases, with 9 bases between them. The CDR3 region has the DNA TGCGCCAGCAGCTTGGGCAGGGCCCCCTACAATGAGCAGTTCTTC. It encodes CASSLGRAPYNEQFF.

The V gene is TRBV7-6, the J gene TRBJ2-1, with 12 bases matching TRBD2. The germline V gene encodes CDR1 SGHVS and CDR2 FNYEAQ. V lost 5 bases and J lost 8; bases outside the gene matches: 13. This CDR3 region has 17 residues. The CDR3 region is CASSVLPGTSGQDEQFF. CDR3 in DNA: TGTGCCAGCAGCGTACTTCCCGGGACTAGCGGGCAGGATGAGCAGTTCTTC. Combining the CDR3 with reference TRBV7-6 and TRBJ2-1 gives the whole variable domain GAGVSQSPRYKVTKRGQDVALRCDPISGHVSLYWYRQALGQGPEFLTYFNYEAQQDKSGLPNDRFSAERPEGSISTLTIQRTEQRDSAMYRCASSVLPGTSGQDEQFFGPGTRLTVL.

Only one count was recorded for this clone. The chain's CDR3 is CASSPWGGFTEAFF. The CDR3 nucleotides read TGTGCCAGCAGCCCCTGGGGGGGATTCACTGAAGCTTTCTTT. V is TRBV5-6 and J is TRBJ1-1; possibly TRBD1 for D (5 bases). The CDR3 extends over 14 amino acids. Trimming took 4 bases from V and 4 from J, leaving 14 bases between them. CDR1 and CDR2 from the germline V gene are SGHDT and YYEEEE.

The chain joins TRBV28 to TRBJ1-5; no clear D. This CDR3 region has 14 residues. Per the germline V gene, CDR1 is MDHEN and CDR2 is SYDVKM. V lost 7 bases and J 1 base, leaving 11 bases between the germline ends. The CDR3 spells CASIKELSNQPQHF. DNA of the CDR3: TGTGCCAGCATTAAAGAGCTGAGCAATCAGCCCCAGCATTTT.

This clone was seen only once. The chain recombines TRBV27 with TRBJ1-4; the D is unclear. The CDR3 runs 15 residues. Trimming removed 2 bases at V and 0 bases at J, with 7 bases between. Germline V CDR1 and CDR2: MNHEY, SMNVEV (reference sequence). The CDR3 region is CASSLGRATNEKLFF. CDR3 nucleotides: TGTGCCAGCAGTTTAGGGAGAGCAACTAATGAAAAACTGTTTTTT.